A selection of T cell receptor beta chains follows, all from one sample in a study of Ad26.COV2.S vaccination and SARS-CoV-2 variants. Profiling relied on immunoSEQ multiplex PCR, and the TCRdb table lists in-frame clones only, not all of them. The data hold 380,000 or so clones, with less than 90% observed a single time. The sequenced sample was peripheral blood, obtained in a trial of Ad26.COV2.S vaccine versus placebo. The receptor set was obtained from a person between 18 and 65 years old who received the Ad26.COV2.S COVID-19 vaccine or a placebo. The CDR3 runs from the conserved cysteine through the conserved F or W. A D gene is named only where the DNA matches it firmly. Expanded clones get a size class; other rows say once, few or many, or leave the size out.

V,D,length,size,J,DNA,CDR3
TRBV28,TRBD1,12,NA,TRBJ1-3,TGTGCCAGCAGTCCAGGGGGTCACACCATATATTTT,CASSPGGHTIYF
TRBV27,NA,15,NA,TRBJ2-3,TGTGCCAGCCGGACAGCGTTCCAGCAGGTTGATACGCAGTATTTT,CASRTAFQQVDTQYF
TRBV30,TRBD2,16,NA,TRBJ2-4,TGTGCCTGGAGTGTTTTAGCGGGAATAGCCAAAAACATTCAGTACTTC,CAWSVLAGIAKNIQYF
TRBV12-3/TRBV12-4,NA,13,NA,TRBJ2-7,TGTGCCAGCAGCAACAACAGGGAAAGCGAGCAGTACTTC,CASSNNRESEQYF
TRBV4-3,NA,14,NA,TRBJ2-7,TGCGCCAGCAGCCAAGCGGCAGCCCGCTACGAGCAGTACTTC,CASSQAAARYEQYF
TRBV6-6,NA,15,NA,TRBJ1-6,TGTGCCAGCAGTCACCTCGACAGCTATAATTCACCCCTCCACTTT,CASSHLDSYNSPLHF
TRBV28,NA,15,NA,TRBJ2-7,TGTGCCAGCACCGACCCGGACTACAGCTCCTACGAGCAGTACTTC,CASTDPDYSSYEQYF
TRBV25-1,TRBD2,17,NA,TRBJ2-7,TGTGCCAGCAGTGAGGGGAGACTAGCGGGAGGGCCGCAAGAGCAGTACTTC,CASSEGRLAGGPQEQYF
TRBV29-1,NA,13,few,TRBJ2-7,TGCAGCGTTGAGAGCAACCATCCCTACGAGCAGTACTTC,CSVESNHPYEQYF
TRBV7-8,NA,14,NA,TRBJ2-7,TGTGCCAGCAGCTTAAAACAGGGCTCCTACGAGCAGTACTTC,CASSLKQGSYEQYF
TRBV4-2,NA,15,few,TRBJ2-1,TGTGCCAGCAGCACTAGTGTTCCACCCTACAATGAGCAGTTCTTC,CASSTSVPPYNEQFF
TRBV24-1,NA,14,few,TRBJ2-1,TGTGCCACCAGTGACGGGGACTCCTACAATGAGCAGTTCTTC,CATSDGDSYNEQFF
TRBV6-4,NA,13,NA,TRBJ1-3,TGTGCCAGCAGTGACAGGGCGGGAAACACCATATATTTT,CASSDRAGNTIYF
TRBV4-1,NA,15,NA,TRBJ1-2,TGCGCCAGCAGCCCCGCGGCGGCCACTAACTATGGCTACACCTTC,CASSPAAATNYGYTF
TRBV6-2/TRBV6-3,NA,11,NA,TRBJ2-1,TGTGCCAGCAGCCAAACAACGATGGTATTCTTC,CASSQTTMVFF
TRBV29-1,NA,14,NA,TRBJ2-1,TGCAGCGTTGTTTTGGGATTATCCTACAATGAGCAGTTCTTC,CSVVLGLSYNEQFF
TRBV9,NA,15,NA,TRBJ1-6,TGTGCCAGCAGTGCTTATGACACCTATAATTCACCCCTCCACTTT,CASSAYDTYNSPLHF
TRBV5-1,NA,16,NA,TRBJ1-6,TGCGCCAGCAGCTTGCAACGGGAAACGCATAATTCACCCCTCCACTTT,CASSLQRETHNSPLHF
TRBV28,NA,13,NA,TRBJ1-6,TGTGCCAGCAGCTCTCTACAGGGAAGACCCCTCCACTTT,CASSSLQGRPLHF
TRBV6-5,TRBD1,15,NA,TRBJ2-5,TGTGCCAGCAGCTATGGACAGGGTTTCCCAGAGACCCAGTACTTC,CASSYGQGFPETQYF
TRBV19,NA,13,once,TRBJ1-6,TGTGCCAGTAGTATAAGGGGGGATTCACCCCTCCACTTT,CASSIRGDSPLHF
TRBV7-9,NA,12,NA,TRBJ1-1,TGTGCCAGCAGAACTCTGAACACTGAAGCTTTCTTT,CASRTLNTEAFF
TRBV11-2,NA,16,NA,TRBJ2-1,TGTGCCAGCAGCTTAGGGGGGTACAGGGTAAGCAATGAGCAGTTCTTC,CASSLGGYRVSNEQFF
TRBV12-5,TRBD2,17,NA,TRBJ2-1,TGTGCTAGTGGTTTGGTACTAGGGCGGGAGGATGTGAATGAGCAGTTCTTC,CASGLVLGREDVNEQFF
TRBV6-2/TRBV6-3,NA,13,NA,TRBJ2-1,TGTGCCAGCAGTTACTCAAAGAACAATGAGCAGTTCTTC,CASSYSKNNEQFF
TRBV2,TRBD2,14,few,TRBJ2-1,TGTGCCAGCAGTGTCGAGGGAGGGTACAATGAGCAGTTCTTC,CASSVEGGYNEQFF
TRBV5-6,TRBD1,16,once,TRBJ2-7,TGTGCCAGCAGCTTGGGGGTGGGACAGGGGTCCTACGAGCAGTACTTC,CASSLGVGQGSYEQYF
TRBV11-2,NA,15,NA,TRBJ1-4,TGTGCCAGCAGCTTAGGGGAGACGGCTAATGAAAAACTGTTTTTT,CASSLGETANEKLFF
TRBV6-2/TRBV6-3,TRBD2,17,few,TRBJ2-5,TGTGCCAGCAGTTTAATAGCGGGAGACAGAGGCCAAGAGACCCAGTACTTC,CASSLIAGDRGQETQYF
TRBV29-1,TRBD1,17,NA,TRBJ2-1,TGCAGCGTTGACAATTCCGGGACAGGGGGCGTCTACAATGAGCAGTTCTTC,CSVDNSGTGGVYNEQFF
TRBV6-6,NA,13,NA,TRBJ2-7,TGTGCCAGCAGTTACGGGCATTACTACGAGCAGTACTTC,CASSYGHYYEQYF